The entry that follows covers one T cell receptor beta chain sequence. These data come from a study of blood T cell repertoires in COVID-19. CDR1 is MNHEY, CDR2 SMNVEV, per germline (reference sequence). The CDR3 loop spans 18 amino acids. The J segment lost 0 bases and the V segment lost 6 bases, leaving 14 bases of the junction unmatched. The assay was immunoSEQ multiplex PCR, and TCRdb's table has in-frame clones only and misses some. The table shows 150,000 or so clones, with roughly 87% occurring only once. Participant-reported clinical history was the basis for cohort assignment. This clonotype was obtained from a woman in her thirties or forties who had been exposed to COVID-19. The J gene is TRBJ2-1, the V gene TRBV27, with 7 bases fitting TRBD1. The source material was PBMCs or T cells enriched from blood (not recorded which). The CDR3 here is CASSPRVRGKGSYNEQFF. CDR3 sequence (DNA): TGTGCCAGCAGCCCCCGGGTCAGGGGGAAAGGCTCCTACAATGAGCAGTTCTTC.